This T cell receptor (beta chain) comes out of a study of cytomegalovirus exposure and HLA in healthy donors. As to this clone: No antigen is known for it.

General study findings and limits: Despite most TCR sequences being rare, some public TCRs occurred in many donors.

The CDR3 extends over 13 amino acids. From germline, CDR1 is SGHVS and CDR2 FNYEAQ. V gave up 3 bases and J gave up 5 bases, with 10 bases separating them. Primers for the PCR totalled 60 Vbeta and 13 Jbeta. Here immunoSEQ multiplex PCR was the method, and the copy in TCRdb shows in-frame clones only, minus some. Of roughly 180,000 clones listed, 75% were seen once; the top ten hold around 8%. This sequence originates from a woman aged 40 to 50 in good health and CMV-seropositive. Sequences were obtained from PBMCs. The chain combines TRBV7-6 with TRBJ2-5; D gene uncertain. The CDR3 nucleotides read TGTGCCAGCAGCTTCACCTCCGGGGAGACCCAGTACTTC. It codes for CASSFTSGETQYF.